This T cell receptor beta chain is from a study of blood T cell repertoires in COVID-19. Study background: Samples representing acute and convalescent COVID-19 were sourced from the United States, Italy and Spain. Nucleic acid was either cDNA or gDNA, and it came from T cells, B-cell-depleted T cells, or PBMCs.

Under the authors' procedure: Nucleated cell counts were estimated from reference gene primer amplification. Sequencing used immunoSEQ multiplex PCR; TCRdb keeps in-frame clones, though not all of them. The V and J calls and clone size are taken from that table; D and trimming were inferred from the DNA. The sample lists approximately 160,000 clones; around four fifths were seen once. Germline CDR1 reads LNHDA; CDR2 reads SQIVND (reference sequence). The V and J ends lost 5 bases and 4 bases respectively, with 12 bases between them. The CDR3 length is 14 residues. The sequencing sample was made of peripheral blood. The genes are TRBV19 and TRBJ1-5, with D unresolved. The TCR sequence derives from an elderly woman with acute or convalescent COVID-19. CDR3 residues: CASSFPNSNQPQHF. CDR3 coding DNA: TGTGCCAGTAGTTTCCCCAATTCAAATCAGCCCCAGCATTTT.